This is a list of T cell receptor beta chains from one sample in a study of blood T cell repertoires in COVID-19. Only in-frame clones appear in the TCRdb table, and some are missing; sequencing was by immunoSEQ multiplex PCR. Here the sample spans some 190,000 clones, around 85% being singletons. The sequenced material came from peripheral blood. Every receptor here comes from a woman aged 60 to 75 with acute or convalescent COVID-19. The CDR3 runs from the conserved cysteine through the conserved F or W. The D gene is left open where the match is weak. Size tells how often a clone was seen (once, few, many) or the class of an expanded clone, and some rows leave it out.

D gene: TRBD1
V gene: TRBV20-1
CDR3 length: 15
clone size: -
J gene: TRBJ2-7
CDR3 DNA: TGCAGTGCTAGTGCCGGGACAGGGGGATCCTACGAGCAGTACTTC
CDR3 protein: CSASAGTGGSYEQYF

D gene: -
V gene: TRBV3-1/TRBV3-2
CDR3 length: 16
clone size: few
J gene: TRBJ2-7
CDR3 DNA: TGTGCCAGCAGTCTGTGGGGGAACAGGGCGGGCAACGAGCAGTACTTC
CDR3 protein: CASSLWGNRAGNEQYF

D gene: -
V gene: TRBV3-1/TRBV3-2
CDR3 length: 16
clone size: -
J gene: TRBJ1-1
CDR3 DNA: TGTGCCAGCAGCCTGGAAAAGGGGGGGTTGAGCACTGAAGCTTTCTTT
CDR3 protein: CASSLEKGGLSTEAFF

D gene: TRBD1
V gene: TRBV27
CDR3 length: 13
clone size: -
J gene: TRBJ2-1
CDR3 DNA: TGTGCCAGCAGTTCCGGGACAGTCAATGAGCAGTTCTTC
CDR3 protein: CASSSGTVNEQFF

D gene: -
V gene: TRBV3-1/TRBV3-2
CDR3 length: 16
clone size: once
J gene: TRBJ2-3
CDR3 DNA: TGTGCCAGCAGCCGCTATGTTGGAGGACGCACAGATACGCAGTATTTT
CDR3 protein: CASSRYVGGRTDTQYF

D gene: TRBD2
V gene: TRBV18
CDR3 length: 15
clone size: -
J gene: TRBJ2-1
CDR3 DNA: TGTGCCAGCTCACTCCTAGCGGAGTCCTACAATGAGCAGTTCTTC
CDR3 protein: CASSLLAESYNEQFF

D gene: TRBD1
V gene: TRBV7-2
CDR3 length: 15
clone size: -
J gene: TRBJ1-5
CDR3 DNA: TGTGCCAGCAGTTACCAGACAGGGGAGGAGCAGCCCCAGCATTTT
CDR3 protein: CASSYQTGEEQPQHF

D gene: TRBD1
V gene: TRBV7-9
CDR3 length: 15
clone size: few
J gene: TRBJ1-2
CDR3 DNA: TGTGCCAGCAGCTTCCGGGACAGGCCTAACTATGGCTACACCTTC
CDR3 protein: CASSFRDRPNYGYTF

D gene: -
V gene: TRBV5-4
CDR3 length: 14
clone size: -
J gene: TRBJ1-1
CDR3 DNA: TGTGCCAGCAGCCGACCGACAGGAGACACTGAAGCTTTCTTT
CDR3 protein: CASSRPTGDTEAFF

D gene: TRBD1
V gene: TRBV25-1
CDR3 length: 14
clone size: -
J gene: TRBJ1-1
CDR3 DNA: TGTGCCAGCAGTGAACCCGGACAGGGAGAAGAAGCTTTCTTT
CDR3 protein: CASSEPGQGEEAFF

D gene: -
V gene: TRBV5-8
CDR3 length: 13
clone size: -
J gene: TRBJ1-2
CDR3 DNA: TGTGCCAGCAGCCACAGGGTCTCCTATGGCTACACCTTC
CDR3 protein: CASSHRVSYGYTF

D gene: -
V gene: TRBV7-9
CDR3 length: 14
clone size: few
J gene: TRBJ2-7
CDR3 DNA: TGTGCCAGCAGCTTAGAGCAGGGGTCCTACGAGCAGTACTTC
CDR3 protein: CASSLEQGSYEQYF

D gene: TRBD2
V gene: TRBV15
CDR3 length: 16
clone size: -
J gene: TRBJ2-2
CDR3 DNA: TGTGCCACCAGCAAAGGACTACGGGGGGAAACCGGGGAGCTGTTTTTT
CDR3 protein: CATSKGLRGETGELFF

D gene: TRBD2
V gene: TRBV13
CDR3 length: 16
clone size: -
J gene: TRBJ2-3
CDR3 DNA: TGTGCCAGCAGCCTGCCTCGGGCTAGCGGGGTGGATACGCAGTATTTT
CDR3 protein: CASSLPRASGVDTQYF

D gene: -
V gene: TRBV7-9
CDR3 length: 13
clone size: few
J gene: TRBJ1-2
CDR3 DNA: TGTGCCAGCACCACCGGACATCCACGCGGCTACACCTTC
CDR3 protein: CASTTGHPRGYTF

D gene: -
V gene: TRBV19
CDR3 length: 10
clone size: -
J gene: TRBJ1-5
CDR3 DNA: TGTGCCAGTGGGAGTCAGCCCCAGCATTTT
CDR3 protein: CASGSQPQHF

D gene: -
V gene: TRBV7-8
CDR3 length: 13
clone size: few
J gene: TRBJ2-2
CDR3 DNA: TGTGCCAGCAGCTACAGTTCAGGGGGGGAGCTGTTTTTT
CDR3 protein: CASSYSSGGELFF

D gene: -
V gene: TRBV9
CDR3 length: 15
clone size: -
J gene: TRBJ1-2
CDR3 DNA: TGTGCCAGCAGCGTAGAAGCGACAGACGACTATGGCTACACCTTC
CDR3 protein: CASSVEATDDYGYTF

D gene: TRBD1
V gene: TRBV28
CDR3 length: 13
clone size: -
J gene: TRBJ1-2
CDR3 DNA: TGTGCCAGCAGTTTTAGGGACAGATATGGCTACACCTTC
CDR3 protein: CASSFRDRYGYTF

D gene: -
V gene: TRBV7-6
CDR3 length: 16
clone size: -
J gene: TRBJ1-1
CDR3 DNA: TGTGCCAGCAGCTTAGCAGAGGACTTTCTGAACACTGAAGCTTTCTTT
CDR3 protein: CASSLAEDFLNTEAFF

D gene: TRBD1
V gene: TRBV10-1
CDR3 length: 17
clone size: -
J gene: TRBJ2-1
CDR3 DNA: TGCGCCAGCAGTGATCCCGGGACAGGGGAGATAAGGAATGAGCAGTTCTTC
CDR3 protein: CASSDPGTGEIRNEQFF

D gene: -
V gene: TRBV19
CDR3 length: 14
clone size: once
J gene: TRBJ1-2
CDR3 DNA: TGTGCCAGTAGTGACCGGGAAAGAGTCTATGGCTACACCTTC
CDR3 protein: CASSDRERVYGYTF

D gene: -
V gene: TRBV2
CDR3 length: 11
clone size: -
J gene: TRBJ1-2
CDR3 DNA: TGTGCCAGCAGTCCTTACAAAGGCTACACCTTC
CDR3 protein: CASSPYKGYTF

D gene: TRBD1
V gene: TRBV2
CDR3 length: 20
clone size: -
J gene: TRBJ1-3
CDR3 DNA: TGTGCCAGCAGAACACCCTTCCCCAAAGAACAGGGGCTGTCAGGAAACACCATATATTTT
CDR3 protein: CASRTPFPKEQGLSGNTIYF

D gene: -
V gene: TRBV18
CDR3 length: 16
clone size: -
J gene: TRBJ2-7
CDR3 DNA: TGTGCCAGCTCACTTATCCAATCCGAGAGGGGGAACGAGCAGTACTTC
CDR3 protein: CASSLIQSERGNEQYF

D gene: -
V gene: TRBV6-5
CDR3 length: 12
clone size: -
J gene: TRBJ1-2
CDR3 DNA: TGTGCCAGCACCAATACTCGGAGAGGCTACACCTTC
CDR3 protein: CASTNTRRGYTF

D gene: TRBD1
V gene: TRBV19
CDR3 length: 16
clone size: -
J gene: TRBJ1-4
CDR3 DNA: TGTGCCACCGCCCCAGGCAGGGGGCTCGCTAATGAAAAACTGTTTTTT
CDR3 protein: CATAPGRGLANEKLFF

D gene: -
V gene: TRBV6-1
CDR3 length: 16
clone size: -
J gene: TRBJ2-1
CDR3 DNA: TGTGCCAGCAGTGGTAACTGGGACAATCAAAGGAATGAGCAGTTCTTC
CDR3 protein: CASSGNWDNQRNEQFF

D gene: TRBD2
V gene: TRBV6-1
CDR3 length: 18
clone size: -
J gene: TRBJ2-3
CDR3 DNA: TGTGCCAGCAGTGAAGGTCCTAGCGGGAGGACCAGCACAGATACGCAGTATTTT
CDR3 protein: CASSEGPSGRTSTDTQYF

D gene: -
V gene: TRBV5-1
CDR3 length: 17
clone size: -
J gene: TRBJ2-3
CDR3 DNA: TGCGCCAGCAGCCCTAGAACCCCGGGAGCCTCTCCAGATACGCAGTATTTT
CDR3 protein: CASSPRTPGASPDTQYF

D gene: TRBD1
V gene: TRBV3-1/TRBV3-2
CDR3 length: 16
clone size: -
J gene: TRBJ1-3
CDR3 DNA: TGTGCCAGCAGCCCGACGGGACAGGGGACTGGAAACACCATATATTTT
CDR3 protein: CASSPTGQGTGNTIYF

D gene: TRBD2
V gene: TRBV5-1
CDR3 length: 14
clone size: -
J gene: TRBJ2-5
CDR3 DNA: TGCGCCACTGCACTAGCGGGAGTGGGAGAGACCCAGTACTTC
CDR3 protein: CATALAGVGETQYF

D gene: TRBD2
V gene: TRBV7-7
CDR3 length: 14
clone size: -
J gene: TRBJ2-5
CDR3 DNA: TGTGCTAGCAGCTTGGGGGAGGGTGGGGAGACCCAGTACTTC
CDR3 protein: CASSLGEGGETQYF

D gene: -
V gene: TRBV6-1
CDR3 length: 13
clone size: -
J gene: TRBJ1-1
CDR3 DNA: TGTGCCAGCAGTGAAGCGGGGGGGCTGTGGGCTTTCTTT
CDR3 protein: CASSEAGGLWAFF

D gene: -
V gene: TRBV5-1
CDR3 length: 15
clone size: -
J gene: TRBJ1-3
CDR3 DNA: TGCGCCAGCAGCTCCGGCGACAGCATACGAAACACCATATATTTT
CDR3 protein: CASSSGDSIRNTIYF

D gene: -
V gene: TRBV3-1/TRBV3-2
CDR3 length: 13
clone size: -
J gene: TRBJ1-2
CDR3 DNA: TGTGCCAGCAGCCAAGCCCTCGACTATGGCTACACCTTC
CDR3 protein: CASSQALDYGYTF

D gene: -
V gene: TRBV5-4
CDR3 length: 15
clone size: -
J gene: TRBJ1-2
CDR3 DNA: TGTGCCAGCAGCTTCGAGACAAACCCTAACTATGGCTACACCTTC
CDR3 protein: CASSFETNPNYGYTF

D gene: -
V gene: TRBV2
CDR3 length: 15
clone size: -
J gene: TRBJ2-1
CDR3 DNA: TGTGCCAGCAGTGCTAAGGACTATCCTTACAATGAGCAGTTCTTC
CDR3 protein: CASSAKDYPYNEQFF

D gene: TRBD1
V gene: TRBV10-3
CDR3 length: 17
clone size: -
J gene: TRBJ1-5
CDR3 DNA: TGTGCCACCAAGAGGGAACTGACAGGGGGCTTTATTCAGCCCCAGCATTTT
CDR3 protein: CATKRELTGGFIQPQHF

D gene: TRBD1
V gene: TRBV7-9
CDR3 length: 14
clone size: -
J gene: TRBJ1-1
CDR3 DNA: TGTGCCAGCAGCTTAAGGGGGCAAGGTACTGAAGCTTTCTTT
CDR3 protein: CASSLRGQGTEAFF

D gene: -
V gene: TRBV29-1
CDR3 length: 12
clone size: -
J gene: TRBJ1-2
CDR3 DNA: TGCAGCGTTGTATTTTCTAACTATGGCTACACCTTC
CDR3 protein: CSVVFSNYGYTF

D gene: -
V gene: TRBV6-5
CDR3 length: 15
clone size: -
J gene: TRBJ1-2
CDR3 DNA: TGTGCCAGCAGTTACTCGAATGCGGGGGACGGAGGCTACACCTTC
CDR3 protein: CASSYSNAGDGGYTF

D gene: TRBD2
V gene: TRBV5-1
CDR3 length: 15
clone size: once
J gene: TRBJ2-1
CDR3 DNA: TGCGCCAGCACACCCGGGACTAGCGGCTACAATGAGCAGTTCTTC
CDR3 protein: CASTPGTSGYNEQFF

D gene: TRBD2
V gene: TRBV5-1
CDR3 length: 16
clone size: -
J gene: TRBJ2-2
CDR3 DNA: TGCGCCAGCAGCTTAGGACTAGCGGGAGGTGCTGGGGAGCTGTTTTTT
CDR3 protein: CASSLGLAGGAGELFF

D gene: TRBD1
V gene: TRBV27
CDR3 length: 15
clone size: -
J gene: TRBJ1-5
CDR3 DNA: TGTGCCAGCAGCCTCACAGGGGGTAGCAATCAGCCCCAGCATTTT
CDR3 protein: CASSLTGGSNQPQHF

D gene: -
V gene: TRBV7-9
CDR3 length: 13
clone size: once
J gene: TRBJ1-1
CDR3 DNA: TGTGCCAGCTCAACCACTCGCGACACTGAAGCTTTCTTT
CDR3 protein: CASSTTRDTEAFF

D gene: -
V gene: TRBV7-9
CDR3 length: 13
clone size: -
J gene: TRBJ1-2
CDR3 DNA: TGTGCCAGCAGCTTTCAGGGGTCGGCTGGCTACACCTTC
CDR3 protein: CASSFQGSAGYTF

D gene: TRBD2
V gene: TRBV10-2
CDR3 length: 16
clone size: -
J gene: TRBJ2-3
CDR3 DNA: TGCGCCAGCAGCTTTACCGGGAGGGCTTACACAGATACGCAGTATTTT
CDR3 protein: CASSFTGRAYTDTQYF

D gene: -
V gene: TRBV12-5
CDR3 length: 12
clone size: -
J gene: TRBJ1-1
CDR3 DNA: TGTGCTAGTGGTTTACAACGGACTGGGACTTTCTTT
CDR3 protein: CASGLQRTGTFF

D gene: -
V gene: TRBV5-1
CDR3 length: 14
clone size: once
J gene: TRBJ1-1
CDR3 DNA: TGCGCCAGCAGCGCAGACACACGGAACACTGAAGCTTTCTTT
CDR3 protein: CASSADTRNTEAFF

D gene: TRBD1
V gene: TRBV19
CDR3 length: 14
clone size: -
J gene: TRBJ1-1
CDR3 DNA: TGTGCCAGTAGTATTCTTGACAGGGACTCTGAAGCTTTCTTT
CDR3 protein: CASSILDRDSEAFF

D gene: TRBD2
V gene: TRBV9
CDR3 length: 16
clone size: few
J gene: TRBJ2-1
CDR3 DNA: TGTGCCAGCAGCTCCCGACTAGCGGGAGAGGCGGTTGAGCAGTTCTTC
CDR3 protein: CASSSRLAGEAVEQFF

D gene: TRBD2
V gene: TRBV10-3
CDR3 length: 17
clone size: -
J gene: TRBJ2-5
CDR3 DNA: TGTGCCATCAGTGACTTCCTGACTAGCGGGAGCACAGAGACCCAGTACTTC
CDR3 protein: CAISDFLTSGSTETQYF

D gene: TRBD1
V gene: TRBV6-2/TRBV6-3
CDR3 length: 15
clone size: -
J gene: TRBJ1-1
CDR3 DNA: TGTGCCAGCAGTTACGCGACAGGGGGGACCACTGAAGCTTTCTTT
CDR3 protein: CASSYATGGTTEAFF

D gene: -
V gene: TRBV29-1
CDR3 length: 12
clone size: -
J gene: TRBJ2-1
CDR3 DNA: TGCAGCGCTGACCGCACTAACAATGAGCAGTTCTTC
CDR3 protein: CSADRTNNEQFF